This TCR beta chain was retrieved from a study of blood T cell repertoires in COVID-19. Study-level background: Acute and convalescent COVID-19 samples came from the United States, Italy and Spain. PBMCs, B-cell-depleted T cells, or T cells provided the cDNA or gDNA that made up the material.

Original methodology: Using reference gene primer amplification, nucleated cell counts were estimated. The table came from immunoSEQ multiplex PCR; TCRdb's copy has only in-frame clones and leaves some out. V, J and clone size are those of that table, while D and trimming were read from the DNA. The profile shows more than 150,000 clones, under 85% of them singletons. Trimming left V 10 bases short and J 0 bases short, with 8 bases between. CDR3 length equals 12 residues. The sample taken for sequencing was peripheral blood. This TCR was recovered from a human donor in a cohort sampled during active COVID-19. The chain carries TRBV12-3 or TRBV12-4 and TRBJ2-3; no clear D gene. CDR3 sequence: CAIRASTDTQYF. In nucleotides, the CDR3 is TGTGCCATCCGTGCGAGCACAGATACGCAGTATTTT.